This TCR beta chain was identified during a study of CD8 T cells in Susac syndrome. With 2 bases removed from V and 12 bases from J, the gap between germline ends came to 22 bases. Germline CDR1 is DFQATT and CDR2 is SNEGSKA (reference sequence). CDR3 length equals 15 residues. With random hexamers, reverse transcription was performed on about 0.5 to 1 ug of RNA. TCRdb itself ran the immunoSEQ multiplex PCR reads through MiXCR, one entry per CDR3 protein. The table shows 95,000 to 150,000 distinct CDR3 sequences, with around 94% occurring only once. The diagnostic criteria were recently defined, and patients with Susac syndrome met them for definite or probable disease.

This rearrangement joins TRBV20-1 to TRBJ1-4, with D possibly being TRBD1 (5 bases). The specimen sequenced was CD8+ T cells from PBMCs. The origin of this receptor is a human donor with Susac syndrome. The CDR3 reads CSARSTPWGITQLFF. The CDR3 DNA reads TGCAGTGCTAGATCTACACCATGGGGGATAACGCAACTGTTTTTT.